This T cell receptor beta chain is drawn from a study of early T cells in non-severe SARS-CoV-2 infection (dated by TCRdb to the early 2020s). For the wider study: Because TCR sequencing was done on bulk RNA from unsorted whole blood, the alpha and beta chains could not be paired. The paper's findings and limits, for the study overall: VDJdb matching was skewed toward anti-spike CD8 responses, so virus-specific expansions were likely underestimated and private and CD4 specificities were missed.

A remark on this clonotype: This clone's antigen is unknown. Within one base of it there is no much larger clone, and no base qualities were kept.

The study was a case-control design nested within a healthcare worker cohort in London, UK, with weekly nasopharyngeal swab PCR tests and blood sampling. Between 23 and 31 March 2020, the week of the UK lockdown, healthcare workers were enrolled and then followed up weekly for as long as 16 weeks. The library was generated by 5' RACE. Instrument on record: NextSeq 500. Unique molecular identifiers were attached to individual cDNA molecules in the TCR library protocol so that sequencing error and PCR bias could be corrected. Sequencing covered both TCR alpha and beta chains, and within each sample the abundances of alpha and beta sequences were tightly co-correlated. Concerning the study's data processing: V gene, J gene and CDR3 annotation of TCR sequences was performed with Decombinator V4. TCRs were defined as expanded if a significant change between any two time points was detected under a Poisson model with p below 0.0001. Abundances of TCRs were expressed as counts per million after normalisation to the total number of TCRs sequenced in each sample. A search of VDJdb, accessed on 1 November 2021, was run for TCRs annotated to CMV, EBV and SARS-CoV-2, with TCRs annotated for multiple antigens excluded. TCRdb passed the public sequencing reads through fastp at Q25 and MiXCR, retaining productive beta sequences. Rows with one shared CDR3 protein collapse into an entry with the most common genes and DNA. It is TCRdb's table, rather than the study itself, that gives the V and J calls and clone size. The table for this sample lists about 130,000 distinct CDR3 sequences; more than 12% of them were counted only once. The top ten constitute 20% to 25% of the sample.

Sequencing was carried out using whole blood. The origin of this receptor is an adult who was a healthcare worker with PCR-confirmed SARS-CoV-2 infection or an uninfected control (not recorded which).

The sequence in DNA is TGCGCCAGCAGCAAGGATTGGGGGCAGGGTGCTGGAAACACCATATATTTT. Translated, this gives CASSKDWGQGAGNTIYF. This chain joins TRBV5-1 to TRBJ1-3; a tentative D call is TRBD1 (6 bases match). The germline ends are 19 bases apart after V is trimmed by 4 bases and J by 2 bases. As encoded in the germline V gene, CDR1 is SGHRS while CDR2 is YFSETQ. Inclusive of the bounding cysteine and phenylalanine, the CDR3 is 17 residues long. The kept DNA is CDR3 alone, 51 bases in frame from the first base.